The clone carrying this TCR beta chain has ten or more counts. What was amplified from RNA transcripts were TCR beta CDR3 regions. The HTBI primer set was used in a first-round RT-PCR of the TCR CDR3. MiXCR, run by TCRdb on the multiplex PCR reads, gives a single entry per CDR3 protein. This repertoire shows approximately 600,000 distinct CDR3 sequences, about 15% found once; its top ten account for roughly 5.7%. This specimen comes from a study of T cells in Graves' hyperthyroidism and ophthalmopathy. The CDR3 loop spans 15 amino acids. V lost 7 bases, J lost 5 bases, and 20 bases lay in between. Sequenced: blood. The chain is built from TRBV12-3 or TRBV12-4 and TRBJ1-1; D might be TRBD1 (5 bases). The origin of this receptor is a woman aged 30 to 39 with Graves' hyperthyroidism that later progressed to Graves' ophthalmopathy. The CDR3 reads CASTLRRVGETEAFF. As DNA, the CDR3 is TGTGCCAGCACCCTTCGGCGGGTAGGGGAGACTGAAGCTTTCTTT.